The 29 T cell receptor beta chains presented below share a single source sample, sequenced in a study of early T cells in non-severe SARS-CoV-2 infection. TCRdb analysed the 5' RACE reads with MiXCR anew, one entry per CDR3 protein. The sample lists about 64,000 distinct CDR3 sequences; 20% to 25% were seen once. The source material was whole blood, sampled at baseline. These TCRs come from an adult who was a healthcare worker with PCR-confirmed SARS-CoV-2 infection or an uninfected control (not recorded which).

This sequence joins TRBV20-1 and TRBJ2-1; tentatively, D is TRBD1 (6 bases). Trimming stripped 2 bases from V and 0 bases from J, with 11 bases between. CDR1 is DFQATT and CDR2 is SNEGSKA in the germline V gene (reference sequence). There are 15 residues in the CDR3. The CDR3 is CSARKTGLSYNEQFF. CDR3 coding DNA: TGCAGTGCTAGAAAAACAGGGCTCTCCTACAATGAGCAGTTCTTC.

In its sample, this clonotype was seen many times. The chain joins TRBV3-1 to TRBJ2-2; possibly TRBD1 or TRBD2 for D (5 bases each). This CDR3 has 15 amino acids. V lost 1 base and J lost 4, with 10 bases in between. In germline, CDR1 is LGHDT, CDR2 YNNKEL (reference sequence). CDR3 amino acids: CASSQGDGTTGELFF. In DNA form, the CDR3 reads TGTGCCAGCAGCCAAGGGGACGGTACCACCGGGGAGCTGTTTTTT.

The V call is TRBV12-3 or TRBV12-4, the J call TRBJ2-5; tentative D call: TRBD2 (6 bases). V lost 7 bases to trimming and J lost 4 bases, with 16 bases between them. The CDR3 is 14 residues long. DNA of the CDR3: TGTGCCAGCATTTCCTCCGGGGGAAGAGAGACCCAGTACTTC. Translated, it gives CASISSGGRETQYF.

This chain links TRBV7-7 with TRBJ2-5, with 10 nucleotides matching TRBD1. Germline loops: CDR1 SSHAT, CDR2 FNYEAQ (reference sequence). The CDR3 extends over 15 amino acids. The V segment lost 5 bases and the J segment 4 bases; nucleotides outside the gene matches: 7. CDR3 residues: CASSAGTGAVETQYF. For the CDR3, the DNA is TGTGCCAGCAGCGCCGGGACAGGGGCAGTAGAGACCCAGTACTTC.

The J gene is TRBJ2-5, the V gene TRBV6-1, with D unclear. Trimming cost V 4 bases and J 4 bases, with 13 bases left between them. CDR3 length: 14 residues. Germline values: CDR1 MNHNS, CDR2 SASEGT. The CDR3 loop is CASSATSGPETQYF. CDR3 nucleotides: TGTGCCAGCAGTGCCACATCCGGCCCAGAGACCCAGTACTTC.

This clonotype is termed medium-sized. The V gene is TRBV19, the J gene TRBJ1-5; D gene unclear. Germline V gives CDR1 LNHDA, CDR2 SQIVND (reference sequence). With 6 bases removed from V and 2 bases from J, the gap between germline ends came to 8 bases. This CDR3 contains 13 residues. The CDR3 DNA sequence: TGTGCCAGTAGGAGTTCTGGCAATCAGCCCCAGCATTTT. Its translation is CASRSSGNQPQHF.

CDR3 bases: TGCAGTGCTAGCCCGGGACAGGGCTTCCAACAGCCCCAGCATTTT. Encoded protein: CSASPGQGFQQPQHF. The chain uses TRBV20-1 and TRBJ1-5, with TRBD1 identical over 9 bases. The V segment lost 3 bases and the J segment 7 bases; nucleotides outside the gene matches: 10. Germline-derived CDR1 and CDR2 are DFQATT and SNEGSKA (reference sequence). The CDR3 is 15 amino acids.

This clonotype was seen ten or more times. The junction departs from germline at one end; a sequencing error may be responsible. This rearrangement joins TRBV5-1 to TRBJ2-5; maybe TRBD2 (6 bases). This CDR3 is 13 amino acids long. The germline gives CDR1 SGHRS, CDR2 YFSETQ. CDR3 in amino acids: CASSLEGRETQYF. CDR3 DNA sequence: TGTGCCAGCTCCCTGGAGGGTCGGGAGACCCAGTACTTC.

The CDR3 region is CASSQGLAYTGELFF. The CDR3 nucleotides are TGCGCCAGCAGCCAAGGACTAGCCTACACCGGGGAGCTGTTTTTT. The chain employs TRBV4-1 and TRBJ2-2; 7 bases line up with TRBD2. The germline V gene encodes CDR1 MGHRA and CDR2 YSYEKL. The V gene end was trimmed by 1 base and the J gene end by 3 bases; junction bases not matched to a gene: 2. CDR3 size: 15 residues.

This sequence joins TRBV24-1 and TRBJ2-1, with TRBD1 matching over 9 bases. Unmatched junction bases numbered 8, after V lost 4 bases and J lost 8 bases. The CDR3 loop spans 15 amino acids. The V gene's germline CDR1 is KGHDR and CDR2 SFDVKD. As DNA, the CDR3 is TGTGCCACCAGTGAAGCTGGACAGGGGACCGATGAGCAGTTCTTC. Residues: CATSEAGQGTDEQFF.

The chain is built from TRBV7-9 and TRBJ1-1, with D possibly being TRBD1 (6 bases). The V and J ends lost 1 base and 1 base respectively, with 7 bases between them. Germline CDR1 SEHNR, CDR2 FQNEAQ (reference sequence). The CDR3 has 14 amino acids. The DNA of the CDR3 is TGTGCCAGCAGCTTAGGGGGGCGGAACACTGAAGCTTTCTTT. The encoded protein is CASSLGGRNTEAFF.

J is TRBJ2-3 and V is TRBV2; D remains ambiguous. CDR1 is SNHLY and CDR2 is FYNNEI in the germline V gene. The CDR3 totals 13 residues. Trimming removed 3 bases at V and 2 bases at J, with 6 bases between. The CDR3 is CASSDSNTDTQYF. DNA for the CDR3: TGTGCCAGCAGTGACTCAAACACAGATACGCAGTATTTT.

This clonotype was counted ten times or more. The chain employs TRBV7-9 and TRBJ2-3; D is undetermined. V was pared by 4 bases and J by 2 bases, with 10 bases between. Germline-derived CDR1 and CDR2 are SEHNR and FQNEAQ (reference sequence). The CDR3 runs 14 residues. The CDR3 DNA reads TGTGCCAGCAGCTATAGAGAGTACACAGATACGCAGTATTTT. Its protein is CASSYREYTDTQYF.

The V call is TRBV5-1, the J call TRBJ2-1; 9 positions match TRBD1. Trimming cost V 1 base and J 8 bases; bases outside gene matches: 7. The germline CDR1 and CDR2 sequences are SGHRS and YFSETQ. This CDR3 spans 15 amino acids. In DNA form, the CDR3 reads TGCGCCAGCAGCTTGTCGGGACAGGGTGTGGATGAGCAGTTCTTC. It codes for CASSLSGQGVDEQFF.

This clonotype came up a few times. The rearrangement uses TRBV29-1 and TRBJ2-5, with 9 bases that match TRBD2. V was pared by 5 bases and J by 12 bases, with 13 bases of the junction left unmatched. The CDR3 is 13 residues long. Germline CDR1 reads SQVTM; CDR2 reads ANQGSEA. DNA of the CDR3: TGCAGCGTTTATCGGCGGGGGGGCCAAGAAGAGTACTTC. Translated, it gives CSVYRRGGQEEYF.

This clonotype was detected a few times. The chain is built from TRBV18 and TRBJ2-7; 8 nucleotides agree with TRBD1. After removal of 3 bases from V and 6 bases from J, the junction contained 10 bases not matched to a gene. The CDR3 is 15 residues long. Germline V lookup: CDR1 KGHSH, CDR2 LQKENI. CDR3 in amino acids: CASSPTGDSVSEQYF. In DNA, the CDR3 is TGTGCCAGCTCACCGACAGGGGACTCTGTCTCCGAGCAGTACTTC.

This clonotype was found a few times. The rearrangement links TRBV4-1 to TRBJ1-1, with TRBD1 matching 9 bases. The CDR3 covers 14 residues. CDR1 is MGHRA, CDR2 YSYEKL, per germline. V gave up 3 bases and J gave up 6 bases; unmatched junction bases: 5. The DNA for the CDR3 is TGCGCCAGCAGCCAGTGGGACAGGGCCCCTGAAGCTTTCTTT. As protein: CASSQWDRAPEAFF.

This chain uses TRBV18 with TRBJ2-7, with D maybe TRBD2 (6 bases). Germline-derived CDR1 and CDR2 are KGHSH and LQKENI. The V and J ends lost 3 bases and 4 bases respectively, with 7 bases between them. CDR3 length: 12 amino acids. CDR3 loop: CASSPEGYEQYF. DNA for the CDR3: TGTGCCAGCTCACCGGAGGGGTACGAGCAGTACTTC. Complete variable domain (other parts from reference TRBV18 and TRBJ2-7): NAGVMQNPRHLVRRRGQEARLRCSPMKGHSHVYWYRQLPEEGLKFMVYLQKENIIDESGMPKERFSAEFPKEGPSILRIQQVVRGDSAAYFCASSPEGYEQYFGPGTRLTVT.

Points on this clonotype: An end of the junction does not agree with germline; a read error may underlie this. DNA of the CDR3: TGCGCCAGCACCTACCAAACAGGGAACGCCGGGGAGCTGTTTTTT. As protein: CASTYQTGNAGELFF. This chain links TRBV5-1 with TRBJ2-2; TRBD1 might be the D (6 bases). From germline, CDR1 is SGHRS and CDR2 YFSETQ. The length of the CDR3 is 15 residues.

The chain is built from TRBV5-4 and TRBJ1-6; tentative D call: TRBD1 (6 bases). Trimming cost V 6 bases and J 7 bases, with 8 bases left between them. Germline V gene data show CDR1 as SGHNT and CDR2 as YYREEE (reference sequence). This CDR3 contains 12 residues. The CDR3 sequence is CASNTGNSPLHF. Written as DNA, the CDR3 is TGTGCCAGCAACACAGGGAATTCACCCCTCCACTTT.

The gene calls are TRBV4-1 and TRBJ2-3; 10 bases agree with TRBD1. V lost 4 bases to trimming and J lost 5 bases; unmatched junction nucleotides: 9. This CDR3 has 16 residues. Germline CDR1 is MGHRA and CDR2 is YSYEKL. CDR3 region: CASSPQGQGTVDTQYF. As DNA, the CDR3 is TGCGCCAGCAGCCCCCAGGGACAGGGGACTGTAGATACGCAGTATTTT.

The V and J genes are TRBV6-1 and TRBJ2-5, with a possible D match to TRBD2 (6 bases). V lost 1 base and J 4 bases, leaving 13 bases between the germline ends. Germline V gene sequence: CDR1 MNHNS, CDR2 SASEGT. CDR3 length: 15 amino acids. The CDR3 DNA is TGTGCCAGCAGTGAAGGCATCAGGCGGGGAGAGACCCAGTACTTC. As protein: CASSEGIRRGETQYF.

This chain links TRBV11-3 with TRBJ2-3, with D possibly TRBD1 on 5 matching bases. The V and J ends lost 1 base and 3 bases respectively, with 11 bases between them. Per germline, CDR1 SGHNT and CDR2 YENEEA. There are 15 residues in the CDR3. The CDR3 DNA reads TGTGCCAGCAGCTTAGGACAGTACAAAACAGATACGCAGTATTTT. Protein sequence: CASSLGQYKTDTQYF. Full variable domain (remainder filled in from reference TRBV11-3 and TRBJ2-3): EAGVVQSPRYKIIEKKQPVAFWCNPISGHNTLYWYLQNLGQGPELLIRYENEEAVDDSQLPKDRFSAERLKGVDSTLKIQPAELGDSAVYLCASSLGQYKTDTQYFGPGTRLTVL.

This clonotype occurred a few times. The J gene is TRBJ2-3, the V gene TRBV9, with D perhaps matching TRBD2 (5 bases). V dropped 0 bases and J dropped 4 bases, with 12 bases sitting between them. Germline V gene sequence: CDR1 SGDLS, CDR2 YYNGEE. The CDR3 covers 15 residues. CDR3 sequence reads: CASSVEELGADTQYF. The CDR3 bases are TGTGCCAGCAGCGTAGAGGAATTGGGAGCAGATACGCAGTATTTT.

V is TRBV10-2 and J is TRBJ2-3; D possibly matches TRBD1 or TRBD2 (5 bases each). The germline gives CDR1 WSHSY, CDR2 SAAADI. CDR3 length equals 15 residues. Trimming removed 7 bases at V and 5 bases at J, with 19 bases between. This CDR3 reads CASMGTTKSGDTQYF. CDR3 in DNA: TGCGCCAGCATGGGGACCACAAAGTCAGGAGATACGCAGTATTTT.

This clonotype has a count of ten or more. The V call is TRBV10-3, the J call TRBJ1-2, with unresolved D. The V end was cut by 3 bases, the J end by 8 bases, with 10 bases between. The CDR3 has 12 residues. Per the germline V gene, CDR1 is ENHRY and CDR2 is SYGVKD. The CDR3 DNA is TGTGCCATCAGTGATTCACAGTACGGCTACACCTTC. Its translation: CAISDSQYGYTF.

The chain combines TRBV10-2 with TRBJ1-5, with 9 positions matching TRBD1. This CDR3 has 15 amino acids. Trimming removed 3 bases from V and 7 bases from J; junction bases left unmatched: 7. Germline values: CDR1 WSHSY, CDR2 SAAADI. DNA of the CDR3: TGCGCCAGCAGTGACTGGACAGGGGTAGGGCAGCCCCAGCATTTT. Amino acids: CASSDWTGVGQPQHF.

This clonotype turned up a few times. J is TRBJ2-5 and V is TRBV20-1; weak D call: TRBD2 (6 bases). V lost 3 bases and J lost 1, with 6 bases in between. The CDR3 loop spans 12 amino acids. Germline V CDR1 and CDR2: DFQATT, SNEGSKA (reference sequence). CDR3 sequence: CSASGGQETQYF. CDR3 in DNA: TGCAGTGCTAGCGGGGGCCAAGAGACCCAGTACTTC.

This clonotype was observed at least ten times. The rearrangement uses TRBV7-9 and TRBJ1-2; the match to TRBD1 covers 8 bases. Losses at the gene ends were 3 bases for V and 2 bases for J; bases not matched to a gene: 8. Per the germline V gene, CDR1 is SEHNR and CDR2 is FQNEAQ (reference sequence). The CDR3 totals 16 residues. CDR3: CASSLGWTGYNYGYTF. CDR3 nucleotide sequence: TGTGCCAGCAGCTTGGGATGGACAGGGTACAACTATGGCTACACCTTC.